This T cell receptor (beta chain) stems from a study of T cells in Graves' hyperthyroidism and ophthalmopathy. Using RNA transcripts as the source, TCR beta CDR3 regions were amplified. RT-PCR in the first round (using the HTBI primer set) targeted the TCR CDR3. TCRdb independently ran MiXCR on the multiplex PCR reads; one entry per CDR3 protein. The sample includes about 360,000 distinct CDR3 sequences, 13% of them seen just once. Isolation of PBMCs was performed on approximately 10 ml fresh peripheral blood. V lost 1 base to trimming and J lost 5 bases, with 5 bases between them. The CDR3 runs to 12 residues. Germline CDR1 and CDR2: ENHRY and SYGVKD.

The V call is TRBV10-3, the J call TRBJ2-5, with unresolved D. Sequencing was done on a sample of blood. The TCR was taken from a woman between 18 and 29 years old with Graves' hyperthyroidism. In nucleotides, the CDR3 is TGTGCCATCAGTGAGTTAGACGAGACCCAGTACTTC. Its protein product is CAISELDETQYF.